This TCR beta chain came from a study of T cells in Graves' hyperthyroidism and ophthalmopathy. This clonotype was detected only once. Its antigen is still unknown. RNA transcripts yielded amplified TCR beta CDR3 regions. TCR CDR3 regions were first amplified by RT-PCR with HTBI primers. MiXCR, run by TCRdb on the multiplex PCR reads, gives a single entry per CDR3 protein. Of around 760,000 distinct CDR3 sequences in the sample, about a third were seen once. Study-wide results and limits: The majority of expanded thyroid clonotypes above 0.001 also appeared in blood.

Among the patients, aged 18 to 65, hyperthyroidism was newly diagnosed and had lasted under 2 months. The diagnostic basis comprised clinical symptoms, serum thyroxine and TRAb, thyroid ultrasound and orbital computed tomography. The sequenced sample consisted of blood. This receptor was identified in a woman between 35 and 50 years old with Graves' hyperthyroidism.

CDR3: CARLQGNNEQYF. CDR3 bases: TGTGCCAGACTACAGGGAAACAATGAGCAGTACTTC. This chain uses TRBV6-1 with TRBJ2-7; possibly TRBD1 for D (6 bases). Trimming cost V 9 bases and J 7 bases, with 16 bases left between them. Germline V gene sequence: CDR1 MNHNS, CDR2 SASEGT. The CDR3 sequence is 12 residues long.